This T cell receptor beta chain was observed in a study of T-cell reconstitution after alpha-beta-depleted transplantation in children. This clonotype has at least ten counts. A library of TCRbeta sequences, prepared with unique molecular identifiers, was generated. TCRdb independently ran MiXCR on the PCR reads; one entry per CDR3 protein. The sample holds over 550,000 distinct CDR3 sequences; about 11% are singletons and the top ten take about 4.3%. CDR1 and CDR2 (germline): MNHEY, SMNVEV (reference sequence). The CDR3 spans 14 residues. Germline trimming cut 5 bases from V and 10 bases from J; bases unmatched to any gene: 10.

V usage is TRBV27 and J usage is TRBJ1-1; 10 positions match TRBD1. This TCR came from a human donor who donated a stem cell graft to a child with acute myeloid leukemia. The sample here was PBMCs from the stem cell graft donor, taken from the stem cell graft. CDR3 sequence: CASSKWDRGLVAFF. For the CDR3, the DNA is TGTGCCAGCAGTAAATGGGACAGGGGACTTGTAGCTTTCTTT.